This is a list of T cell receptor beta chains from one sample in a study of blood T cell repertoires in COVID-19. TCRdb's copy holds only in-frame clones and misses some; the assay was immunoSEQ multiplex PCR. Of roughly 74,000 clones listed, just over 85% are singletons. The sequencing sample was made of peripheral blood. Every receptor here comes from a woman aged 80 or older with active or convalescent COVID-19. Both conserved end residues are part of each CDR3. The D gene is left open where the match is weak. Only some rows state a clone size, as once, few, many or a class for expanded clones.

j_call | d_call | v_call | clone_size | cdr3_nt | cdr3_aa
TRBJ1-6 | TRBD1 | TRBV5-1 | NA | TGCGCCAGCAGCTTGGCGGGACAGGGGTATTCACCCCTCCACTTT | CASSLAGQGYSPLHF
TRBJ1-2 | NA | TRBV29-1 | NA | TGCAGCGTCGACGCCGTAGGGGGGGGAAGGTATGGCTACACCTTC | CSVDAVGGGRYGYTF
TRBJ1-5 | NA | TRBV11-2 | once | TGTGCCAGCAGCTTGGAGAGGGTTAATCAGCCCCAGCATTTT | CASSLERVNQPQHF
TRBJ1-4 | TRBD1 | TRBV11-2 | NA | TGTGCCAGCCGCCGGGGGGGACAGTCTAATGAAAAACTGTTTTTT | CASRRGGQSNEKLFF
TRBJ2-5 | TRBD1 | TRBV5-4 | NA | TGTGCCAGCAGCAACGCCCCGGGACAGGGGATAGGGGAGACCCAGTACTTC | CASSNAPGQGIGETQYF
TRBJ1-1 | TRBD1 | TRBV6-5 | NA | TGTGCCAGCACCGGACAGGATTGCACTGAAGCTTTCTTT | CASTGQDCTEAFF
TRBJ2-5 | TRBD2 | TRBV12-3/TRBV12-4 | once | TGTGCCAGCAGTTTGACTAGCTGGCAGACCCAGTACTTC | CASSLTSWQTQYF
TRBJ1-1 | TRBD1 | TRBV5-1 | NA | TGCGCCAGCAGCACAGGGACAGGGCGGTTGAACACTGAAGCTTTCTTT | CASSTGTGRLNTEAFF
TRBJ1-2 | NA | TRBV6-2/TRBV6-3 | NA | TGTGCCAGCAGTTACTCGCGGCGAACGGCTGCTGCTGACTGTGGCTACACCTTC | CASSYSRRTAAADCGYTF
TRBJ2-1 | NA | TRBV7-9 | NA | TGTGCCAGCAGCTTAAGGAGCTACGATGAGCAGTTCTTC | CASSLRSYDEQFF